These 22 T cell receptor beta chains were sequenced from one sample in a study of PD-1 blockade in mismatch repair-deficient tumors. Their specific antigens are unknown. The time point is: roughly 9-day in vitro stimulation with candidate neoantigen peptide 5. Repertoires were generated with immunoSEQ multiplex PCR, while TCRdb's copy carries only in-frame clones and drops some. The table lists fewer than 16,000 clones, approximately 80% of them singletons. The specimen was cells cultured in vitro, collected from a patient treated with pembrolizumab. These receptors all come from an adult with mismatch repair-deficient cancer.

This chain uses TRBV7-5 with TRBJ2-7; the DNA was not compared with TRBD1, the D call given in the table. TRBV7-5 is described as a pseudogene. The CDR3 consists of 21 residues. This chain's CDR3 is CVSPPLHSRDRGTTLSYEQYF. Here the CDR3 DNA reads TGTGTCAGTCCTCCTTTACACTCCCGGGACAGGGGAACAACCCTTTCCTACGAGCAGTACTTC.

The genes are TRBV4-2 and TRBJ1-1; D is perhaps TRBD1 (6 bases). The CDR3 covers 14 residues. V lost 6 bases and J lost 6, with 17 bases in between. Germline V gene data show CDR1 as LGHNA and CDR2 as YNFKEQ. This CDR3 reads CASRGGDGRAEAFF. DNA for the CDR3: TGTGCCAGCAGGGGGGGCGATGGACGGGCTGAAGCTTTCTTT.

The DNA for the CDR3 is TGCGCCAGCAGCTTGGACAGTGAAGGCTACACCTTC. This gives the protein CASSLDSEGYTF. The chain links TRBV5-1 to TRBJ1-2; D call uncertain. Germline CDR1 reads SGHRS; CDR2 reads YFSETQ. The CDR3 runs 12 residues. V lost 0 bases, J lost 8 bases, and 8 bases lay in between.

J is TRBJ2-7 and V is TRBV13, with D possibly being TRBD2 (6 bases). The CDR3 runs to 18 residues. The germline gives CDR1 PRHDT, CDR2 FYEKMQ (reference sequence). The V gene lost 5 bases and the J gene lost 4 bases, with 27 bases spanning the gap. In DNA, the CDR3 is TGTGCCAGCAGCGAGGTATCGAAGGGAAGCGGGCTTGGGTACGAGCAGTACTTC. Its translation is CASSEVSKGSGLGYEQYF.

The rearrangement uses TRBV28 and TRBJ2-4; D remains unclear. V was pared by 5 bases and J by 0 bases, with 11 bases between. Germline V gives CDR1 MDHEN, CDR2 SYDVKM. The CDR3 runs to 15 residues. This CDR3 reads CASSETQLAKNIQYF. CDR3 coding DNA: TGTGCCAGCAGTGAAACTCAGCTAGCCAAAAACATTCAGTACTTC.

This chain uses TRBV7-2 with TRBJ1-1; D not resolved. Trimming left V 1 base short and J 10 bases short, with 10 bases between. This CDR3 comprises 12 residues. The germline V gene has CDR1 SGHTA and CDR2 FQGNSA. Here the CDR3 reads CASSLGAALAFF. CDR3 nucleotide sequence: TGTGCCAGCAGCTTAGGGGCGGCGTTAGCTTTCTTT.

V usage is TRBV19 and J usage is TRBJ1-5; 8 nucleotides line up with TRBD1. Germline V CDR1 and CDR2: LNHDA, SQIVND (reference sequence). CDR3 length equals 15 residues. With V trimmed by 4 bases and J by 0 bases, 2 bases remained unmatched. This CDR3 is CASSKDRASNQPQHF. CDR3 bases: TGTGCCAGTAGTAAGGACAGGGCTAGCAATCAGCCCCAGCATTTT.

In nucleotides, the CDR3 is TGTGCCAGCAGTGCGGACGGGAAAAACATTCAGTACTTC. Translating gives CASSADGKNIQYF. The rearrangement uses TRBV2 and TRBJ2-4; D uncertain. Germline loops: CDR1 SNHLY, CDR2 FYNNEI. Trimming pared 4 bases from V and 4 bases from J, leaving 8 bases between. This CDR3 is 13 amino acids long.

J is TRBJ1-2 and V is TRBV7-8, with a weak D call TRBD1 (6 bases). V lost 0 bases and J 4 bases, leaving 12 bases between the germline ends. This CDR3 is built from 15 residues. Germline-derived CDR1 and CDR2 are SGHVS and FQNEAQ. The CDR3 loop reads CASSLAEPGVYGYTF. The DNA for the CDR3 is TGTGCCAGCAGCTTAGCTGAGCCAGGGGTCTATGGCTACACCTTC.

V and J are TRBV6-5 and TRBJ1-5, with a possible D match to TRBD1 (6 bases). Per the germline V gene, CDR1 is MNHEY and CDR2 is SVGAGI. V lost 6 bases and J 1 base, leaving 10 bases between the germline ends. CDR3 length: 14 residues. The CDR3 DNA reads as TGTGCCAGCAGACCGCAGGGGAGCAATCAGCCCCAGCATTTT. As protein: CASRPQGSNQPQHF.

This sequence joins TRBV4-1 and TRBJ1-4, with D perhaps matching TRBD1 (5 bases). The CDR3 is 16 amino acids. The V end was cut by 6 bases, the J end by 4 bases, with 18 bases between. Germline CDR1 reads MGHRA; CDR2 reads YSYEKL. The CDR3 protein is CASSPRQTYGNEKLFF. The CDR3 DNA is TGCGCCAGCAGTCCAAGACAGACCTATGGTAATGAAAAACTGTTTTTT.

The J gene is TRBJ2-6, the V gene TRBV30, with 9 bases matching TRBD2. The V segment lost 1 base and the J segment 8 bases; nucleotides outside the gene matches: 9. Germline V lookup: CDR1 GTSNPN, CDR2 SVGIG (reference sequence). The CDR3 consists of 16 residues. CDR3: CAWSGGVAGATNVLTF. CDR3 DNA: TGTGCCTGGAGTGGAGGGGTAGCGGGAGCGACCAACGTCCTGACTTTC. The full variable domain, rest sourced from reference TRBV30 and TRBJ2-6, is SQTIHQWPATLVQPVGSPLSLECTVEGTSNPNLYWYRQAAGRGLQLLFYSVGIGQISSEVPQNLSASRPQDRQFILSSKKLLLSDSGFYLCAWSGGVAGATNVLTFGAGSRLTVL.

The gene calls are TRBV27 and TRBJ2-1, with 10 positions matching TRBD2. CDR3 size: 16 residues. The germline V gene encodes CDR1 MNHEY and CDR2 SMNVEV (reference sequence). Trimming took 2 bases from V and 3 from J; bases not matched to a gene: 4. The CDR3 sequence is CASSLNLAGVYNEQFF. The CDR3 coding sequence is TGTGCCAGCAGTTTAAACCTAGCGGGAGTCTACAATGAGCAGTTCTTC.

This chain uses TRBV5-6 with TRBJ2-3; 12 nucleotides agree with TRBD2. CDR3 length equals 17 residues. With 1 base clipped from V and 2 bases from J, the junction kept 5 bases outside the gene matches. The germline V gene has CDR1 SGHDT and CDR2 YYEEEE. CDR3 sequence reads: CASSLTGLAGYTDTQYF. CDR3 bases: TGTGCCAGCAGCTTGACCGGACTAGCGGGATACACAGATACGCAGTATTTT.

J is TRBJ2-2 and V is TRBV9; D call uncertain. The CDR3 is 12 residues long. The V end was cut by 3 bases, the J end by 2 bases, with 2 bases between. CDR1 is SGDLS and CDR2 is YYNGEE in the germline V gene. This CDR3 reads CASSANTGELFF. Here the CDR3 DNA reads TGTGCCAGCAGCGCCAACACCGGGGAGCTGTTTTTT. Together with reference TRBV9 and TRBJ2-2, the CDR3 gives the full variable domain: DSGVTQTPKHLITATGQRVTLRCSPRSGDLSVYWYQQSLDQGLQFLIQYYNGEERAKGNILERFSAQQFPDLHSELNLSSLELGDSALYFCASSANTGELFFGEGSRLTVL.

As DNA, the CDR3 is TGTGCCATTCTCGCAGTTCCCAGGGACATCTCCGAGCAGTACTTC. This codes for CAILAVPRDISEQYF. The chain is built from TRBV6-6 and TRBJ2-7; a weak D match, TRBD1 (6 bases). This CDR3 is 15 amino acids long. Trimming shortened V by 10 bases and J by 6 bases, and 25 bases separated the two germline ends. CDR1 is MNHNY and CDR2 is SVGAGI in the germline V gene (reference sequence).

The genes are TRBV15 and TRBJ1-2; 7 bases match TRBD1. V was pared by 2 bases and J by 5 bases, with 5 bases of the junction left unmatched. The V gene's germline CDR1 is LNHNV and CDR2 YYDKDF (reference sequence). This CDR3 comprises 14 residues. CDR3 nucleotides: TGTGCCACCAGCAGACGGGGACAGCGATATGGCTACACCTTC. Translation: CATSRRGQRYGYTF.

The chain carries TRBV5-1 and TRBJ2-1, with D tentatively TRBD2 (6 bases). The germline gives CDR1 SGHRS, CDR2 YFSETQ. The V end was cut by 0 bases, the J end by 5 bases, with 12 bases between. The CDR3 sequence is 15 residues long. The CDR3 loop is CASSLGWERDNEQFF. The DNA of the CDR3 is TGCGCCAGCAGCTTGGGGTGGGAGCGGGACAATGAGCAGTTCTTC. Combining the CDR3 with reference TRBV5-1 and TRBJ2-1 gives the whole variable domain KAGVTQTPRYLIKTRGQQVTLSCSPISGHRSVSWYQQTPGQGLQFLFEYFSETQRNKGNFPGRFSGRQFSNSRSEMNVSTLELGDSALYLCASSLGWERDNEQFFGPGTRLTVL.

The chain couples TRBV28 to TRBJ2-3; TRBD2 matches 9 bases. Germline V gene lookup returns CDR1 MDHEN and CDR2 SYDVKM. The J segment lost 2 bases and the V segment lost 5 bases, leaving 5 bases of the junction unmatched. The CDR3 runs 15 residues. DNA for the CDR3: TGTGCCAGCAGTCGAAGACTAGCGGACACAGATACGCAGTATTTT. Translation: CASSRRLADTDTQYF.

The V and J genes are TRBV7-2 and TRBJ2-7; 8 positions agree with TRBD2. CDR3 length: 14 amino acids. J lost 3 bases, V lost 1 base, and 2 bases had no gene match. Per germline, CDR1 SGHTA and CDR2 FQGNSA. The CDR3 here is CASSLVAGGYEQYF. The CDR3 DNA sequence: TGTGCCAGCAGCTTAGTTGCGGGAGGCTACGAGCAGTACTTC.

V usage is TRBV9 and J usage is TRBJ2-7; D remains ambiguous. V was trimmed by 0 bases and J by 3 bases, leaving 13 bases between them. Germline V lookup: CDR1 SGDLS, CDR2 YYNGEE. The CDR3 spans 15 residues. DNA of the CDR3: TGTGCCAGCAGCGTAGGTAAGGGTTTCGGCTACGAGCAGTACTTC. Protein product: CASSVGKGFGYEQYF.

This clone occurred a few times. This chain links TRBV7-3 with TRBJ2-3; no reliable D call. CDR3 length equals 15 residues. Looked up from germline, CDR1 is SGHTA and CDR2 is FQGTGA. Trimming stripped 5 bases from V and 5 bases from J, with 17 bases between. This CDR3 reads CASSEVSRSEDTQYF. DNA for the CDR3: TGTGCCAGCAGCGAGGTCTCCCGGAGCGAAGATACGCAGTATTTT.